The rows below give T cell receptor beta chains drawn from one sample of a study of cytomegalovirus exposure and HLA in healthy donors. Clones were sequenced by immunoSEQ multiplex PCR, and TCRdb holds only the in-frame ones, with some missing. Seen here are around 170,000 clones, around 78% observed once, and the top ten hold around 3%. Sequenced input: PBMCs. The receptors derive from a woman aged 45-60 years in good health and CMV-seropositive. CDR3s include the opening cysteine and the closing phenylalanine or tryptophan. The order of the fields is J gene, D gene, clone size, V gene, CDR3 protein, CDR3 DNA. The D gene is left open where the match is weak. Size is stated for part of the rows, as once, few or many counts, or as a class when the clone is expanded.

>TRBJ1-1|TRBD1|.|TRBV7-6
CASSSHRGGPEAFF
TGTGCCAGCAGCTCTCACAGGGGCGGCCCTGAAGCTTTCTTT
>TRBJ1-1|.|.|TRBV6-1
CASSESLNTRYTEAFF
TGTGCCAGCAGTGAAAGTTTGAACACCCGATACACTGAAGCTTTCTTT
>TRBJ2-1|.|.|TRBV13
CASSFYGGESRNEQFF
TGTGCCAGCAGCTTTTATGGCGGGGAGAGTCGAAATGAGCAGTTCTTC
>TRBJ1-1|.|once|TRBV6-1
CASSSEERRNTEAFF
TGTGCCAGCAGTTCGGAGGAAAGGAGGAACACTGAAGCTTTCTTT
>TRBJ2-7|TRBD1|once|TRBV6-5
CASSRDSYEQYF
TGTGCCAGCAGTAGGGACAGCTACGAGCAGTACTTC
>TRBJ1-1|.|.|TRBV29-1
CSVEGVHGGSTEAFF
TGCAGCGTTGAAGGGGTTCATGGTGGGAGTACTGAAGCTTTCTTT
>TRBJ2-3|.|.|TRBV10-1
CARTTCVSGWYTQYF
TGCGCCAGGACCACGTGCGTATCCGGGTGGTATACGCAGTATTTT
>TRBJ2-5|TRBD1|.|TRBV28
CASSLTGVEETQYF
TGTGCCAGCAGTTTAACAGGGGTGGAGGAGACCCAGTACTTC
>TRBJ2-7|TRBD2|.|TRBV28
CASSPGTGRYEQYF
TGTGCCAGCAGTCCCGGGACCGGGAGGTACGAGCAGTACTTC
>TRBJ2-1|.|.|TRBV28
CASLLSGSQVGNEQFF
TGTGCCAGCTTATTATCCGGGAGCCAGGTCGGGAATGAGCAGTTCTTC
>TRBJ1-2|TRBD1|.|TRBV2
CASSGLGTGAFGYTF
TGTGCCAGCAGCGGCCTTGGGACAGGGGCGTTCGGCTACACCTTC
>TRBJ2-7|.|.|TRBV7-2
CASSRTGRDYEQYF
TGTGCCAGCAGTCGTACAGGGAGGGACTACGAGCAGTACTTC
>TRBJ2-2|.|.|TRBV7-9
CASSPPKGSSTGELFF
TGTGCCAGCAGCCCCCCCAAGGGGTCAAGCACCGGGGAGCTGTTTTTT
>TRBJ1-1|.|.|TRBV20-1
CSARSRGEAFF
TGCAGTGCTAGATCTCGGGGTGAAGCTTTCTTT
>TRBJ2-4|TRBD1|.|TRBV2
CASIRMGFPGQRENIQYF
TGTGCCAGCATCCGAATGGGGTTTCCGGGACAGAGGGAAAACATTCAGTACTTC
>TRBJ2-1|TRBD2|.|TRBV7-3
CASSQLAGGREQFF
TGTGCCAGCAGCCAACTAGCGGGAGGTCGTGAGCAGTTCTTC
>TRBJ2-7|TRBD1|.|TRBV27
CASSLQGPGSYEQYF
TGTGCCAGCAGTCTACAGGGGCCAGGCTCCTACGAGCAGTACTTC
>TRBJ1-6|TRBD1|.|TRBV4-3
CASRRGQGNFPLHF
TGCGCCAGCAGGCGAGGACAGGGTAACTTTCCCCTCCACTTT
>TRBJ1-1|TRBD1|.|TRBV2
CASSDWTGSTEAFF
TGTGCCAGCAGTGATTGGACAGGGTCCACTGAAGCTTTCTTT
>TRBJ2-1|TRBD1|.|TRBV7-9
CASSLGTGVYNEQFF
TGTGCCAGCAGCTTAGGGACAGGGGTTTACAATGAGCAGTTCTTC
>TRBJ1-1|.|.|TRBV15
CATSGDKNTEAFF
TGTGCCACCAGCGGGGACAAGAACACTGAAGCTTTCTTT
>TRBJ2-3|TRBD1|.|TRBV18
CASSPLGTGSPSTDTQYF
TGTGCCAGCTCACCGTTGGGGACAGGGTCACCTAGCACAGATACGCAGTATTTT
>TRBJ2-1|TRBD1|once|TRBV5-1
CASSLAPGQTNEQFF
TGCGCCAGCAGCTTGGCCCCGGGACAGACAAATGAGCAGTTCTTC
>TRBJ1-5|.|.|TRBV7-6
CASSLPWRGRDQPQHF
TGTGCCAGCAGCCTCCCGTGGAGAGGGCGGGATCAGCCCCAGCATTTT
>TRBJ1-4|.|few|TRBV4-1
CASSRVPEKLFF
TGCGCCAGCTCACGGGTTCCGGAAAAACTGTTTTTT
>TRBJ1-2|.|.|TRBV6-1
CASSDGNYGYTF
TGTGCCAGCAGTGACGGTAACTATGGCTACACCTTC
>TRBJ1-1|.|.|TRBV9
CASSRSGVGAEAFF
TGTGCCAGCAGCCGATCGGGGGTCGGCGCTGAAGCTTTCTTT
>TRBJ1-2|TRBD1|.|TRBV30
CAWSVGNRGYGYTF
TGTGCCTGGAGTGTCGGAAACAGGGGCTATGGCTACACCTTC